The 4 T cell receptor beta chains below were found in one sample sequenced in a study of CD8 T cells in Susac syndrome. cDNA came from about 0.51 to 1 ug RNA primed by random hexamers. MiXCR was run by TCRdb on the immunoSEQ multiplex PCR reads, yielding one entry per CDR3 protein. This sample has 200,000 to 250,000 distinct CDR3 sequences, with just over 90% found just once. The sequenced sample consisted of CD4+ T cells from PBMCs. These receptors were obtained from a human donor with multiple sclerosis.

The V and J genes are TRBV19 and TRBJ2-2, with a possible D match to TRBD1 (5 bases). CDR1 LNHDA and CDR2 SQIVND come from the germline V gene (reference sequence). The CDR3 consists of 15 residues. V gave up 8 bases and J gave up 0 bases, with 13 bases separating them. CDR3 DNA: TGTGCCAGTGGTACAGGCTCCCCGAACACCGGGGAGCTGTTTTTT. Its protein product is CASGTGSPNTGELFF.

The chain uses TRBV5-1 and TRBJ2-4; D is uncertain. The length of the CDR3 is 14 residues. Germline loops: CDR1 SGHRS, CDR2 YFSETQ. V was cut by 1 base and J by 4 bases, with 9 bases left in between. CDR3 amino acids: CASSLTMGKNIQYF. The CDR3, as DNA: TGCGCCAGCAGCTTGACCATGGGAAAAAACATTCAGTACTTC.

This chain connects TRBV20-1 to TRBJ1-5; D uncertain. This CDR3 has 13 residues. Germline V gene data show CDR1 as DFQATT and CDR2 as SNEGSKA (reference sequence). The germline V and J ends were trimmed by 6 bases and 7 bases, with 16 bases remaining between them. CDR3 DNA sequence: TGCAGTGCCTTCCCCGGGGTGAGGCAGCCCCAGCATTTT. This gives the protein CSAFPGVRQPQHF.

The V gene is TRBV4-1, the J gene TRBJ2-1; D perhaps matches TRBD2 (6 bases). The germline V gene has CDR1 MGHRA and CDR2 YSYEKL. V lost 1 base and J 9 bases, leaving 13 bases between the germline ends. The CDR3 sequence is 14 residues long. CDR3 bases: TGCGCCAGCAGCCAAGTCGTGGCCGGGAGTGAGCAGTTCTTC. Protein: CASSQVVAGSEQFF.